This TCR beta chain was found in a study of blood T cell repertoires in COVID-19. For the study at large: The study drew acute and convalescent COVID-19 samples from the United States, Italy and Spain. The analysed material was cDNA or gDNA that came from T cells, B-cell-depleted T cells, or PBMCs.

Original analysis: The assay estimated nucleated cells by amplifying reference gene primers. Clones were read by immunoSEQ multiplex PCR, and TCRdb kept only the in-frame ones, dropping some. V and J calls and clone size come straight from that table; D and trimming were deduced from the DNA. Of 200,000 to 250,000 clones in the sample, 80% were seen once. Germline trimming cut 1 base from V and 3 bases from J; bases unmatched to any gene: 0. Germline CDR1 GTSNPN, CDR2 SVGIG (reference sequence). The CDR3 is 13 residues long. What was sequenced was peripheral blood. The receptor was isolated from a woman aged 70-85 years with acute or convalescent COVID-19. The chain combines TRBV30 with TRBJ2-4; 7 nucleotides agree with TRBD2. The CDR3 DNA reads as TGTGCCTGGAGTGGGGGGGGCAAAAACATTCAGTACTTC. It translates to CAWSGGGKNIQYF.